The 30 T cell receptor beta chains presented below share a single source sample, sequenced in a study of T cells in Graves' hyperthyroidism and ophthalmopathy. There were TCR beta CDR3 regions amplified from RNA transcripts. The HTBI set primed first-round TCR CDR3 RT-PCR. In TCRdb, the multiplex PCR reads were re-called with MiXCR into one record per CDR3 protein. Here the sample spans about 480,000 distinct CDR3 sequences, approximately 22% being singletons. Sequencing input: blood. The receptors originated from a woman in her seventies with Graves' ophthalmopathy.

This clonotype turned up a few times. The chain uses TRBV11-2 and TRBJ2-7; the match to TRBD2 covers 13 bases. The junction had 12 bases not matched to a gene; V was cut back by 5 bases and J by 2 bases. The CDR3 is made up of 18 amino acids. Germline V gene lookup returns CDR1 SGHAT and CDR2 FQNNGV. CDR3 nucleotides: TGTGCCAGCAGCATAACCGGGACTAGCGGGATGCTACCCTACGAGCAGTACTTC. It encodes CASSITGTSGMLPYEQYF.

This clonotype occurred many times. The junction departs from germline at one end; a sequencing error may be responsible. The rearrangement joins TRBV12-3 or TRBV12-4 to TRBJ2-3; D not resolved. The CDR3 contains 11 residues. CDR3 amino acids: CASSFRDTQYF. In DNA form, the CDR3 reads TGCGCCAGCAGCTTTAGAGATACGCAGTATTTT.

This clonotype has a handful of counts. CDR3 residues: CAWSDLSGRRELFF. DNA of the CDR3: TGTGCCTGGAGTGATTTGAGCGGGAGGCGGGAGCTGTTTTTT. V and J are TRBV30 and TRBJ2-2; the match to TRBD2 covers 9 bases. The CDR3 consists of 14 residues. CDR1 GTSNPN and CDR2 SVGIG come from the germline V gene (reference sequence). J was trimmed by 9 bases and V by 1 base; bases with no gene match: 6.

This clonotype was found a few times. The chain couples TRBV6-6 to TRBJ2-1, with 7 bases identical to TRBD1. This CDR3 has 14 amino acids. Germline CDR1 MNHNY, CDR2 SVGAGI (reference sequence). V lost 2 bases and J lost 3; bases outside the gene matches: 1. CDR3 nucleotide sequence: TGTGCCAGCAGTTACCGGGACAGCTACAATGAGCAGTTCTTC. Protein: CASSYRDSYNEQFF.

V is TRBV4-2 and J is TRBJ2-2; 10 positions match TRBD1. The CDR3 loop spans 20 amino acids. The trim removed 3 bases at V and 2 bases at J, leaving 15 bases unmatched. In germline, CDR1 is LGHNA, CDR2 YNFKEQ. The CDR3 protein is CASSQPRDRGGIPNTGELFF. The DNA of the CDR3 is TGTGCCAGCAGCCAGCCCCGGGACAGGGGCGGTATCCCAAACACCGGGGAGCTGTTTTTT.

This clonotype has just a few counts. CDR3 sequence: CAWSATAGKLFF. CDR3 nucleotide sequence: TGTGCCTGGAGTGCGACTGCGGGCAAACTGTTTTTT. The chain employs TRBV30 and TRBJ1-4; the D is unclear. Trimming removed 1 base at V and 11 bases at J, with 11 bases between. This CDR3 is built from 12 residues. In germline, CDR1 is GTSNPN, CDR2 SVGIG (reference sequence).

V gene TRBV7-2 combines with J gene TRBJ2-5; the match to TRBD2 covers 8 bases. Germline-derived CDR1 and CDR2 are SGHTA and FQGNSA. The CDR3 consists of 16 residues. Trimming removed 1 base from V and 5 bases from J; junction bases left unmatched: 9. CDR3 amino acids: CASSLVGTSGGETQYF. For the CDR3, the DNA is TGTGCCAGCAGCTTAGTCGGTACTAGCGGCGGGGAGACCCAGTACTTC.

J is TRBJ2-3 and V is TRBV20-1; a weak D match, TRBD2 (5 bases). Germline lookup yields CDR1 DFQATT and CDR2 SNEGSKA (reference sequence). V lost 1 base and J 1 base, leaving 18 bases between the germline ends. The CDR3 loop spans 17 amino acids. CDR3 residues: CSARVLVQMRGTDTQYF. The DNA for the CDR3 is TGCAGTGCTAGAGTTTTGGTTCAGATGCGGGGCACAGATACGCAGTATTTT.

This clonotype was found many times. V and J are TRBV12-3 or TRBV12-4 and TRBJ1-5; no firm D call. V was pared by 2 bases and J by 7 bases, with 12 bases between. The CDR3 sequence is 14 residues long. The CDR3 region is CASSLTMLRQPQHF. The CDR3 nucleotides are TGTGCCAGCAGTTTAACCATGCTTAGGCAGCCCCAGCATTTT.

The chain carries TRBV5-5 and TRBJ2-5, with D possibly TRBD1 on 5 matching bases. The CDR3 contains 16 residues. From germline, CDR1 is SGHKS and CDR2 YYEKEE (reference sequence). Trimming cost V 2 bases and J 2 bases, with 16 bases left between them. This CDR3 is CASSFVIGAAQETQYF. CDR3 nucleotide sequence: TGTGCCAGCAGCTTTGTAATAGGGGCGGCTCAAGAGACCCAGTACTTC. The whole variable domain, remainder taken from reference TRBV5-5 and TRBJ2-5, is DAGVTQSPTHLIKTRGQQVTLRCSPISGHKSVSWYQQVLGQGPQFIFQYYEKEERGRGNFPDRFSARQFPNYSSELNVNALLLGDSALYLCASSFVIGAAQETQYFGPGTRLLVL.

The V gene is TRBV20-1, the J gene TRBJ1-1; D gene uncertain. CDR1 is DFQATT, CDR2 SNEGSKA, per germline (reference sequence). CDR3 size: 14 residues. Trimming removed 0 bases from V and 4 bases from J, with 12 bases in between. CDR3 protein: CSARDPGGPTEAFF. The CDR3 DNA is TGCAGTGCTAGAGACCCGGGAGGGCCCACTGAAGCTTTCTTT.

This clonotype was observed a few times. The gene calls are TRBV7-9 and TRBJ1-1, with D uncertain. This CDR3 comprises 14 residues. Per germline, CDR1 SEHNR and CDR2 FQNEAQ (reference sequence). Trimming took 6 bases from V and 1 from J, leaving 12 bases between them. CDR3 sequence (DNA): TGTGCCAGCAGATCAAGACGGGGGAACACTGAAGCTTTCTTT. Protein product: CASRSRRGNTEAFF.

Written as DNA, the CDR3 is TGCAGCGTTGAAGTGTGGGGGGACGAGCAGTACTTC. Its translation is CSVEVWGDEQYF. V and J are TRBV29-1 and TRBJ2-7, with D possibly being TRBD2 (6 bases). The CDR3 totals 12 residues. Germline V gene sequence: CDR1 SQVTM, CDR2 ANQGSEA. V was shortened by 1 base and J by 5 bases, with 9 bases between the two germline ends.

The chain combines TRBV5-1 with TRBJ2-2; D is possibly TRBD1 (6 bases). The V end lost 6 bases, the J end lost 0 bases, and 12 bases lay between the germline ends. The length of the CDR3 is 15 residues. Germline V gives CDR1 SGHRS, CDR2 YFSETQ. CDR3 DNA: TGCGCCAGCACCACGACAGGCCCGAACACCGGGGAGCTGTTTTTT. It encodes CASTTTGPNTGELFF.

This clonotype appeared many times. This chain links TRBV7-3 with TRBJ2-3; the D gene could be TRBD1 or TRBD2 (5 bases each). There are 12 residues in the CDR3. Germline V lookup: CDR1 SGHTA, CDR2 FQGTGA. Trimming removed 5 bases at V and 6 bases at J, with 9 bases between. The CDR3 DNA reads TGTGCCAGCAGCCCCGGGGACGATACGCAGTATTTT. It codes for CASSPGDDTQYF.

This clonotype was observed a handful of times. This chain joins TRBV10-3 and TRBJ2-7; 12 bases are shared with TRBD2. This CDR3 has 15 amino acids. With 6 bases clipped from V and 2 bases from J, the junction kept 5 bases outside the gene matches. Germline CDR1 ENHRY, CDR2 SYGVKD. The CDR3 DNA is TGTGCCATCAGGAGATCTAGCGGGAGGGCCTACGAGCAGTACTTC. Protein sequence: CAIRRSSGRAYEQYF.

The J gene is TRBJ1-2, the V gene TRBV6-2 or TRBV6-3; TRBD1 agrees at 7 bases. The trim removed 6 bases at V and 4 bases at J, leaving 11 bases unmatched. There are 15 residues in the CDR3. Germline lookup yields CDR1 MNHEY and CDR2 SVGEGT. The CDR3 region has the DNA TGTGCCAGCAGCTGGGACAGTAATCAGGTCTATGGCTACACCTTC. Translating gives CASSWDSNQVYGYTF.

The CDR3 spells CASSRDSGYGYTF. CDR3 DNA: TGTGCCAGCAGTAGGGACAGCGGGTATGGCTACACCTTC. The chain is built from TRBV6-1 and TRBJ1-2; 7 bases fit TRBD1. Trimming at V came to 5 bases and at J to 5 bases, leaving 5 bases not matched to a gene. Germline V lookup: CDR1 MNHNS, CDR2 SASEGT. This CDR3 contains 13 residues.

This clonotype was detected only a few times. The chain links TRBV5-1 to TRBJ2-1, with TRBD2 as a possible D gene (5 bases). The germline V gene has CDR1 SGHRS and CDR2 YFSETQ. The V end lost 4 bases, the J end lost 8 bases, and 10 bases lay between the germline ends. The CDR3 has 12 residues. CDR3 coding DNA: TGCGCCAGCAGCCCGGGAACAGATGAGCAGTTCTTC. This codes for CASSPGTDEQFF.

The chain has TRBV5-1 and TRBJ2-3, with TRBD2 as a possible D gene (5 bases). Germline values: CDR1 SGHRS, CDR2 YFSETQ. V was shortened by 0 bases and J by 4 bases, with 15 bases between the two germline ends. The CDR3 has 16 residues. Here the CDR3 reads CASSLAQPSGSDTQYF. The CDR3 DNA reads as TGCGCCAGCAGCTTGGCCCAGCCCTCGGGGTCAGATACGCAGTATTTT.

This sequence joins TRBV7-9 and TRBJ2-7; 7 nucleotides align to TRBD1. The CDR3 runs to 13 residues. After removal of 5 bases from V and 10 bases from J, the junction contained 11 bases not matched to a gene. Germline V gene lookup returns CDR1 SEHNR and CDR2 FQNEAQ (reference sequence). In DNA form, the CDR3 reads TGTGCCAGCAGCCAGGGACAGATTACGGGTCAGTACTTC. It codes for CASSQGQITGQYF.

The V gene is TRBV3-1, the J gene TRBJ2-3, with 7 bases identical to TRBD2. The germline V gene encodes CDR1 LGHDT and CDR2 YNNKEL (reference sequence). Germline trimming cut 3 bases from V and 2 bases from J; bases unmatched to any gene: 5. The CDR3 covers 15 residues. As DNA, the CDR3 is TGTGCCAGCAGCCAGGGACTACTCAACACAGATACGCAGTATTTT. As protein: CASSQGLLNTDTQYF.

The V call is TRBV7-9, the J call TRBJ2-1; D possibly uses TRBD1 or TRBD2 (7 bases each). Trimming took off 1 base at V and 5 bases at J, with 15 bases between the two ends. The CDR3 is 16 residues long. Looked up from germline, CDR1 is SEHNR and CDR2 is FQNEAQ (reference sequence). In DNA, the CDR3 is TGTGCCAGCAGCTTAGGATGGGCAGGGGGGGACAATGAGCAGTTCTTC. Encoded protein: CASSLGWAGGDNEQFF.

The chain is built from TRBV12-3 or TRBV12-4 and TRBJ1-2; unclear D gene. The V gene lost 8 bases and the J gene lost 8 bases, with 15 bases spanning the gap. The CDR3 length is 12 residues. The CDR3 DNA follows: TGTGCCAGCGCGAACGTAGGGAGCGGCTACACCTTC. Translation: CASANVGSGYTF.

This chain connects TRBV6-1 to TRBJ2-7; D gene ambiguous. Germline CDR1 MNHNS, CDR2 SASEGT. V gave up 4 bases and J gave up 6 bases, with 13 bases separating them. CDR3 length equals 13 residues. This CDR3 reads CASSVSLSCEQYF. DNA of the CDR3: TGTGCCAGCAGTGTGAGTCTGAGCTGCGAGCAGTACTTC.

For the CDR3, the DNA is TGTGCCAGCAGTTATCGAGCAGGGGTGGGCTACACCTTC. This sequence encodes CASSYRAGVGYTF. This chain uses TRBV6-5 with TRBJ1-2; D might be TRBD1 (6 bases). V lost 3 bases to trimming and J lost 8 bases, with 13 bases between them. There are 13 residues in the CDR3. Germline CDR1 reads MNHEY; CDR2 reads SVGAGI.

This clonotype was picked up a small number of times. The CDR3 nucleotides are TGTGCCAGCACTAAAGACAGTTATGGCTACACCTTC. As protein: CASTKDSYGYTF. The gene calls are TRBV6-2 or TRBV6-3 and TRBJ1-2; tentative D call: TRBD1 (5 bases). The CDR3 extends over 12 amino acids. Germline V gene data show CDR1 as MNHEY and CDR2 as SVGEGT. Trimming stripped 7 bases from V and 5 bases from J, with 11 bases between.

On this clonotype: Just one base apart from a much larger clone, this may be a read error. The chain combines TRBV11-2 with TRBJ2-7; TRBD1 matches 7 bases. With V trimmed by 3 bases and J by 8 bases, 10 bases remained unmatched. The length of the CDR3 is 14 residues. The germline gives CDR1 SGHAT, CDR2 FQNNGV. The CDR3 coding sequence is TGTGCCAGCAGCTTCGACAGGGTGGCGTACAAGCAGTACTTC. Its translation: CASSFDRVAYKQYF.

This clonotype occurred a few times. The chain combines TRBV6-2 or TRBV6-3 with TRBJ2-3, with 11 bases that match TRBD2. Germline assignment: CDR1 MNHEY and CDR2 SVGEGT. This CDR3 has 16 residues. Trimming at V came to 2 bases and at J to 5 bases, leaving 6 bases not matched to a gene. The chain's CDR3 is CASSYLSGRAGDTQYF. The CDR3 DNA sequence: TGTGCCAGCAGTTACCTTAGCGGGAGGGCCGGAGATACGCAGTATTTT.

This chain joins TRBV7-8 and TRBJ2-1; 11 bases are a match to TRBD2. After removal of 0 bases from V and 5 bases from J, the junction contained 3 bases not matched to a gene. The germline gives CDR1 SGHVS, CDR2 FQNEAQ. This CDR3 spans 16 amino acids. Written as DNA, the CDR3 is TGTGCCAGCAGCTTAGCGATAGCGGGGGGGGACAATGAGCAGTTCTTC. It translates to CASSLAIAGGDNEQFF.